This TCR beta chain was documented in a study of blood T cell repertoires in COVID-19. Generated by immunoSEQ multiplex PCR, the TCRdb table keeps only in-frame clones and is missing some. The data contain fewer than 200,000 clones, around 80% of them singletons. CDR3 length: 15 amino acids. The junction had 4 bases not matched to a gene; V was cut back by 4 bases and J by 1 base. The germline CDR1 and CDR2 sequences are KGHDR and SFDVKD. Assignment of participants to cohorts was predicated upon participant-reported clinical history. Recovered status applied to Cohort 3 donors who had two consecutive negative PCRs. It also applied to those with clearance or with symptom resolution.

The V gene is TRBV24-1, the J gene TRBJ2-3; the match to TRBD1 covers 7 bases. The TCR was taken from a man in his fifties who had recovered from COVID-19. Material for sequencing was PBMCs or T cells enriched from blood (not recorded which). The CDR3 protein is CATSEPGQGTDTQYF. DNA for the CDR3: TGTGCCACCAGTGAACCCGGACAGGGCACAGATACGCAGTATTTT.